These 10 T cell receptor beta chains were sequenced from one sample in a study of vaccination and CD4 T cells after COVID-19. Stated treatment: roughly 11-day PBMC culture with coronavirus spike peptide pools or control peptides (ViraFEST assay). An Oncomine TCR Beta short-read assay was used to sequence the DNA from cultured CD4+ T cells. Using its own MiXCR run on the PCR reads, TCRdb lists one record per CDR3 protein. The sample lists some 18,000 distinct CDR3 sequences; about half were seen once. Their specific antigens are unknown. The sample was CD4+ T cells from blood, cultured in vitro, taken before SARS-CoV-2 vaccination. These TCRs come from a human donor who had recovered from COVID-19.

This chain uses TRBV27 with TRBJ1-5, with D possibly TRBD1 on 6 matching bases. Germline V CDR1 and CDR2: MNHEY, SMNVEV (reference sequence). With 5 bases removed from V and 6 bases from J, the gap between germline ends came to 8 bases. The CDR3 contains 12 residues. The CDR3 spells CASSNRAQPQHF. CDR3 DNA sequence: TGTGCCAGCAGTAACAGGGCTCAGCCCCAGCATTTT.

CDR3 DNA: TGCAGTGCACAGGACAGGGCGAAGATGAAGACCCAGTACTTC. Protein product: CSAQDRAKMKTQYF. The rearrangement joins TRBV20-1 to TRBJ2-5; 8 nucleotides line up with TRBD1. Germline V gives CDR1 DFQATT, CDR2 SNEGSKA (reference sequence). This CDR3 has 14 amino acids. Trimming cost V 6 bases and J 6 bases; bases outside gene matches: 12.

The genes are TRBV11-3 and TRBJ2-7; 7 positions agree with TRBD2. The CDR3 consists of 14 residues. Germline V gene data show CDR1 as SGHNT and CDR2 as YENEEA. The ends lost 5 bases at V and 5 bases at J; junction bases unmatched: 9. The CDR3 spells CASSRGLVSDEQYF. CDR3 coding DNA: TGTGCCAGCAGCCGAGGACTAGTATCCGACGAGCAGTACTTC.

In this sample, this clonotype is medium-sized. The V gene is TRBV20-1, the J gene TRBJ1-1; D not resolved. This CDR3 is built from 11 residues. V was pared by 3 bases and J by 4 bases, with 6 bases between. Germline V gene data show CDR1 as DFQATT and CDR2 as SNEGSKA (reference sequence). CDR3 protein: CSASRATEAFF. CDR3 nucleotide sequence: TGCAGTGCTAGCCGGGCCACTGAAGCTTTCTTT.

Only one count was recorded for this clonotype. CDR3 amino acids: CASSPTSGRQYF. The CDR3 DNA sequence: TGTGCCAGCAGTCCGACTAGCGGGAGGCAGTACTTC. The rearrangement joins TRBV28 to TRBJ2-7; TRBD2 matches at 12 bases. There are 12 residues in the CDR3. The ends lost 5 bases at V and 9 bases at J; junction bases unmatched: 2. Germline loops: CDR1 MDHEN, CDR2 SYDVKM.

The sample holds a few counts of this clonotype. V gene TRBV7-8 combines with J gene TRBJ1-6; D is ambiguous. Trimming cost V 1 base and J 6 bases, with 10 bases left between them. Germline V gene lookup returns CDR1 SGHVS and CDR2 FQNEAQ. The CDR3 length is 15 residues. The CDR3, as DNA: TGTGCCAGCAGCTTAGGTCTAGTCGGTAATTCACCCCTCCACTTT. It translates to CASSLGLVGNSPLHF.

V and J are TRBV20-1 and TRBJ2-1; weak D call: TRBD2 (5 bases). V was shortened by 6 bases and J by 5 bases, with 17 bases between the two germline ends. CDR3 size: 14 residues. Germline V lookup: CDR1 DFQATT, CDR2 SNEGSKA (reference sequence). CDR3 sequence: CSAKRRRQDNEQFF. CDR3 coding DNA: TGCAGTGCGAAGCGGCGGAGACAAGACAATGAGCAGTTCTTC.

The genes are TRBV7-9 and TRBJ2-3, with TRBD2 as a possible D gene (5 bases). Germline V gene sequence: CDR1 SEHNR, CDR2 FQNEAQ (reference sequence). CDR3 length equals 10 residues. The V end lost 11 bases, the J end lost 5 bases, and 8 bases lay between the germline ends. The CDR3 loop reads CAAAGDTQYF. CDR3 coding DNA: TGTGCCGCCGCGGGAGATACGCAGTATTTT.

V is TRBV30 and J is TRBJ2-7; possible D gene TRBD2, 5 bases. The CDR3 loop spans 12 amino acids. V lost 2 bases to trimming and J lost 7 bases, with 12 bases between them. Per the germline V gene, CDR1 is GTSNPN and CDR2 is SVGIG (reference sequence). CDR3 loop: CAWSLLAWEQYF. Written as DNA, the CDR3 is TGTGCCTGGAGTCTCCTAGCTTGGGAGCAGTACTTC.

The V gene is TRBV24-1, the J gene TRBJ2-3; no clear D. Trimming stripped 4 bases from V and 0 bases from J, with 13 bases between. CDR3 length equals 16 residues. Germline CDR1 and CDR2: KGHDR and SFDVKD. The chain's CDR3 is CATSDVDTASTDTQYF. CDR3 nucleotides: TGTGCCACCAGTGACGTTGACACAGCTAGCACAGATACGCAGTATTTT.